This T cell receptor beta chain was retrieved from a study of T cell responses to AZD1222 COVID-19 vaccine. Germline values: CDR1 MNHEY, CDR2 SVGEGT. The V end was cut by 2 bases, the J end by 1 base, with 9 bases between. This CDR3 is 14 amino acids long. The data were produced by immunoSEQ multiplex PCR, yet TCRdb's version contains in-frame clones alone and is incomplete. Of about 120,000 clones in the sample, about four fifths were seen once. Study-level results: Reports indicate that nearly half of spike-specific TCRs are directed at unmutated variant regions. Spike-wide vaccine-associated CD4 TCRs dominated at 160-218 and 743-854. The breadth and depth of Spike-specific TCRs increased once two AZD1222 doses had been given. At baseline, just six AZD1222 recipients tested seropositive.

Regarding this clone: The antigen is not known.

The chain is built from TRBV6-2 or TRBV6-3 and TRBJ2-7; D ambiguous. The sequence came from an adult in good health. The material was peripheral blood, obtained on day 0 of AZD1222 vaccination. CDR3 loop: CASSYGLGSYEQYF. CDR3 bases: TGTGCCAGCAGTTACGGTCTGGGATCCTACGAGCAGTACTTC.